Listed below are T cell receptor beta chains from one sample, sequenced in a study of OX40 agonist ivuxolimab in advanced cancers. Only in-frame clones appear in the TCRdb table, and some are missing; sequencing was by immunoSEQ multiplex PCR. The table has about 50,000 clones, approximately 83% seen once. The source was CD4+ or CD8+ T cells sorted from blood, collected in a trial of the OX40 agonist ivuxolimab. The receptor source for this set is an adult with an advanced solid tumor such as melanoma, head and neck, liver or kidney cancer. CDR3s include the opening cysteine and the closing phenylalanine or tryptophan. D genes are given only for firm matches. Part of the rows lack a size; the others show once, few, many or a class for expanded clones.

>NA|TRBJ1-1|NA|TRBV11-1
CASSLQGNTEAFF
TGTGCCAGCAGCTTGCAGGGGAACACTGAAGCTTTCTTT
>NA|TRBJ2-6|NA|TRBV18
CASSRFRDGASGANVLTF
TGTGCCAGCTCTCGATTCCGGGACGGAGCTTCTGGGGCCAACGTCCTGACTTTC
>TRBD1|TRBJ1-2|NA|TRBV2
CASSERDRGLEGYTF
TGTGCCAGCAGTGAAAGGGACAGGGGGCTAGAAGGCTACACCTTC
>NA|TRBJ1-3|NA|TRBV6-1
CASSEVTGRRDTIYF
TGTGCCAGCAGTGAAGTAACAGGGCGGCGAGACACCATATATTTT
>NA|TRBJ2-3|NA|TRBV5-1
CASSLPRMAPTDTQYF
TGCGCCAGCAGCTTGCCTCGGATGGCTCCCACAGATACGCAGTATTTT
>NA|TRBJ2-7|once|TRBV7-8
CASSLGRGGSLSYEQYF
TGTGCCAGCAGCTTAGGTAGAGGAGGATCCTTAAGCTACGAGCAGTACTTC
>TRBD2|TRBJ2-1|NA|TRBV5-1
CASSGSSGSYNEQFF
TGCGCCAGCAGCGGGTCTAGCGGCTCCTACAATGAGCAGTTCTTC
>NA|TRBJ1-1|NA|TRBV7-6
CASSLLPQGPRAFF
TGTGCCAGCAGCTTATTACCGCAGGGACCTAGAGCTTTCTTT
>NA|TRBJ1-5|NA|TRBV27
CASSFSGVGGNQPQHF
TGTGCCAGCAGTTTCTCAGGTGTAGGTGGCAATCAGCCCCAGCATTTT
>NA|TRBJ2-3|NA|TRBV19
CASSMFGATDTQYF
TGTGCCAGTAGTATGTTCGGGGCCACAGATACGCAGTATTTT
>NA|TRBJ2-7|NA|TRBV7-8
CASSFSGQLYEQYF
TGTGCCAGCAGCTTCAGTGGACAGCTCTACGAGCAGTACTTC
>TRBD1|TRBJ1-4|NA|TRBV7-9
CASSAGDRGNEKLFF
TGTGCCAGCAGCGCCGGGGACAGGGGAAATGAAAAACTGTTTTTT
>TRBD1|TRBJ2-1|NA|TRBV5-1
CASVGTGALGEQFF
TGCGCCAGCGTCGGGACAGGGGCTCTCGGGGAGCAGTTCTTC
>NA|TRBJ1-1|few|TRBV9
CASSVAQGNTEAFF
TGTGCCAGCAGCGTAGCACAGGGGAACACTGAAGCTTTCTTT
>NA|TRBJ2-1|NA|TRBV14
CASSQAGSQTNNEQFF
TGTGCCAGCAGCCAAGCTGGGTCTCAAACAAACAATGAGCAGTTCTTC
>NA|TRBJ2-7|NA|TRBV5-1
CASSLTRPLYEQYF
TGCGCCAGCAGCTTGACTAGGCCCCTCTACGAGCAGTACTTC
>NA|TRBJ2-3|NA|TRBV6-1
CASSGRAWGKRTDTQYF
TGTGCCAGCAGTGGAAGGGCGTGGGGGAAGCGGACAGATACGCAGTATTTT
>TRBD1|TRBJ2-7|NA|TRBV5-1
CASSLSGTGAGEQYF
TGCGCCAGCAGCTTATCCGGGACAGGGGCCGGCGAGCAGTACTTC
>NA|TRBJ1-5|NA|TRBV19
CASSMEGGGNQPQHF
TGTGCCAGTAGTATGGAGGGGGGTGGCAATCAGCCCCAGCATTTT
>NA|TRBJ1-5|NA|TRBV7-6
CASSLAGGLTGQPQHF
TGTGCCAGCAGCTTAGCGGGGGGGCTAACGGGTCAGCCCCAGCATTTT
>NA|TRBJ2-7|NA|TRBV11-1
CASSLALESSYEQYF
TGTGCCAGCAGCTTAGCTCTGGAATCTTCCTACGAGCAGTACTTC
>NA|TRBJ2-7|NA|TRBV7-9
CASSRLVGGNYEQYF
TGTGCCAGCAGCCGCTTAGTAGGAGGGAACTACGAGCAGTACTTC
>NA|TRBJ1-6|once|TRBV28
CASSSQLNSPLHF
TGTGCCAGCAGTTCGCAGCTGAATTCACCCCTCCACTTT
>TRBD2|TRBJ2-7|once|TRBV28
CASSSLAGGSYEQYF
TGTGCCAGCAGTTCCTTAGCGGGAGGTTCCTACGAGCAGTACTTC
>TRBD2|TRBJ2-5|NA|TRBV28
CASTQKREGGETQYF
TGTGCCAGCACCCAAAAGCGGGAGGGAGGTGAGACCCAGTACTTC
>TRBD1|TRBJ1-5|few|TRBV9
CASSRDRESNQPQHF
TGTGCCAGCAGCCGGGACAGGGAAAGCAATCAGCCCCAGCATTTT
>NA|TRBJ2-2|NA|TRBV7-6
CASSRNGGAGTGELFF
TGTGCCAGCAGCCGCAATGGGGGGGCTGGCACCGGGGAGCTGTTTTTT
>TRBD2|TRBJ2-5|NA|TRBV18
CASSQIGTSGSLWETQYF
TGTGCCAGCTCACAAATCGGGACTAGCGGGAGTTTATGGGAGACCCAGTACTTC
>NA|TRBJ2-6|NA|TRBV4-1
CASSQDGRSRLIRANVLTF
TGCGCCAGCAGCCAAGATGGGCGAAGCCGACTGATCCGGGCCAACGTCCTGACTTTC
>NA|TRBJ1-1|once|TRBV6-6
CASSRMTETFF
TGTGCCAGCAGTAGGATGACAGAGACTTTCTTT
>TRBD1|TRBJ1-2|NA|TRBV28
CASSRDFQGAYGYTF
TGTGCCAGCAGCCGCGACTTCCAGGGGGCCTATGGCTACACCTTC
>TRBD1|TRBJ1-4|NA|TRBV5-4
CASSSSGTASYEKLFF
TGTGCCAGCAGCTCTTCCGGGACAGCTTCTTATGAAAAACTGTTTTTT
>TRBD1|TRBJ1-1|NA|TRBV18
CASSPTPGQRNTEAFF
TGTGCCAGCTCACCCACCCCGGGACAGAGAAACACTGAAGCTTTCTTT
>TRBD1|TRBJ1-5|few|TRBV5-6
CASSLDRAQPQHF
TGTGCCAGCAGCCTGGACAGGGCTCAGCCCCAGCATTTT
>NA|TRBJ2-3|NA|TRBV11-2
CASSLPSYLDTQYF
TGTGCCAGCAGCTTACCCTCCTACTTAGATACGCAGTATTTT
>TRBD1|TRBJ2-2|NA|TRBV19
CASSLWTGGTGELFF
TGTGCCAGTAGTTTATGGACAGGCGGGACCGGGGAGCTGTTTTTT
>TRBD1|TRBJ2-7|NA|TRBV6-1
CASSEAPLLQGAGEQYF
TGTGCCAGCAGTGAAGCGCCTCTCTTGCAGGGGGCAGGCGAGCAGTACTTC
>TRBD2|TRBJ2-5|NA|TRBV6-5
CASTTSEQETQYF
TGTGCCAGCACGACTAGCGAACAAGAGACCCAGTACTTC
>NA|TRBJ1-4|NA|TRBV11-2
CASRVKSIWGQGSEKLFF
TGTGCCAGCAGAGTTAAATCCATTTGGGGGCAGGGCTCTGAAAAACTGTTTTTT
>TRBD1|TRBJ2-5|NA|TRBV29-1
CSVVWTGDQETQYF
TGCAGCGTTGTATGGACAGGAGACCAAGAGACCCAGTACTTC
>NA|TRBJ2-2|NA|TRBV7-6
CASRHGANTGELFF
TGTGCCAGCAGACACGGGGCGAACACCGGGGAGCTGTTTTTT
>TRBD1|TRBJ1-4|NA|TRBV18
CASSPGQGANEKLFF
TGTGCCAGCTCCCCGGGACAGGGCGCTAATGAAAAACTGTTTTTT
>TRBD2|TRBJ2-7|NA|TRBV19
CASSPLGGTKGEQYF
TGTGCCAGTAGTCCCCTAGGAGGGACTAAAGGCGAGCAGTACTTC